The 21 T cell receptor beta chains below were found in one sample sequenced in a study of T-cell memory formation after mild COVID-19. One entry per CDR3 protein, called by TCRdb with MiXCR from the 5' RACE reads. The sample holds approximately 450,000 distinct CDR3 sequences, 15% to 20% seen once. Sequenced sample: PBMCs or a T cell subset sorted from them (not recorded which). Receptors were obtained from an adult woman who had mild COVID-19 (a few samples of this study predate the infection). Cell type and time point are not known.

Ten or more counts support this clonotype. This rearrangement joins TRBV7-9 to TRBJ1-2, with D unresolved. The V end was cut by 1 base, the J end by 8 bases, with 5 bases between. This CDR3 is 11 amino acids long. Germline-derived CDR1 and CDR2 are SEHNR and FQNEAQ (reference sequence). The CDR3 nucleotides read TGTGCCAGCAGCTTAGGGAACGGCTACACCTTC. It encodes CASSLGNGYTF.

The CDR3 DNA reads TGTGCCAGCAGTCGCCTCCGAGCGGGAGGAGACTCCGGGGAGCTGTTTTTT. It translates to CASSRLRAGGDSGELFF. This sequence joins TRBV12-3 or TRBV12-4 and TRBJ2-2; 9 bases match TRBD2. V shed 5 bases, J shed 6 bases, and the junction held 13 bases outside the gene matches. The CDR3 consists of 17 residues.

V and J are TRBV10-3 and TRBJ2-5; D gene unclear. This CDR3 is 17 amino acids long. CDR1 and CDR2 from the germline V gene are ENHRY and SYGVKD. The V and J ends lost 2 bases and 0 bases respectively, with 16 bases between them. The CDR3 bases are TGTGCCATCAGTGAGAGAAAGGCAGACTCGTACCAAGAGACCCAGTACTTC. Translation: CAISERKADSYQETQYF.

The chain joins TRBV7-6 to TRBJ2-7; 8 positions match TRBD2. Germline assignment: CDR1 SGHVS and CDR2 FNYEAQ. The CDR3 length is 16 residues. The V gene end was trimmed by 5 bases and the J gene end by 4 bases; junction bases not matched to a gene: 13. The CDR3 loop is CASSPSDRGGRYEQYF. In nucleotides, the CDR3 is TGTGCCAGCAGCCCCTCTGACCGGGGGGGTAGGTACGAGCAGTACTTC. The variable domain in full, completed from reference TRBV7-6 and TRBJ2-7, reads GAGVSQSPRYKVTKRGQDVALRCDPISGHVSLYWYRQALGQGPEFLTYFNYEAQQDKSGLPNDRFSAERPEGSISTLTIQRTEQRDSAMYRCASSPSDRGGRYEQYFGPGTRLTVT.

The chain uses TRBV11-1 and TRBJ2-6; D gene unclear. V lost 4 bases, J lost 1 base, and 8 bases lay in between. The CDR3 totals 15 residues. Germline assignment: CDR1 SGHAT and CDR2 FQDESV (reference sequence). CDR3 nucleotides: TGTGCCAGCAGCTGGGGAAAATCTGGGGCCAACGTCCTGACTTTC. Protein sequence: CASSWGKSGANVLTF.

This clonotype appeared a few times. DNA for the CDR3: TGTGCCAGCAGCGTAGACCAGGGGACCTACGAGCAGTACTTC. Its translation is CASSVDQGTYEQYF. The rearrangement joins TRBV9 to TRBJ2-7; TRBD1 might be the D (6 bases). V was clipped by 0 bases and J by 2 bases, with 9 bases between them. The CDR3 length is 14 residues. The V gene's germline CDR1 is SGDLS and CDR2 YYNGEE.

This clonotype was counted at least ten times. This sequence joins TRBV7-3 and TRBJ2-7; 9 nucleotides match TRBD2. With V trimmed by 5 bases and J by 7 bases, 6 bases remained unmatched. The CDR3 has 13 amino acids. Germline V gives CDR1 SGHTA, CDR2 FQGTGA. This CDR3 is CASSPGTSGEQYF. DNA for the CDR3: TGTGCCAGCAGCCCCGGCACTAGCGGGGAGCAGTACTTC.

This chain connects TRBV19 to TRBJ1-1; the D gene is possibly TRBD1 (5 bases). Between the trimmed V and J ends, which lost 6 bases and 7 bases, there was a span of 15 bases. CDR3 length: 13 residues. Germline V gene lookup returns CDR1 LNHDA and CDR2 SQIVND (reference sequence). The CDR3 DNA sequence: TGTGCCAGTAGGGCGAGGGGCAGCTATGAAGCTTTCTTT. Amino acid sequence: CASRARGSYEAFF.

The CDR3 loop is CASSLVQGAEKLFF. For the CDR3, the DNA is TGCGCCAGCAGCTTGGTCCAGGGAGCTGAAAAACTGTTTTTT. The gene calls are TRBV5-1 and TRBJ1-4, with a weak D call TRBD1 (5 bases). The V end lost 0 bases, the J end lost 7 bases, and 10 bases lay between the germline ends. The CDR3 length is 14 residues. Germline CDR1 is SGHRS and CDR2 is YFSETQ.

CDR3 region: CASSKGQGNYGYTF. In DNA form, the CDR3 reads TGTGCCAGCAGCAAGGGACAGGGAAACTATGGCTACACCTTC. The chain joins TRBV5-6 to TRBJ1-2; 9 bases match TRBD1. The CDR3 totals 14 residues. Per the germline V gene, CDR1 is SGHDT and CDR2 is YYEEEE. The trim removed 4 bases at V and 2 bases at J, leaving 3 bases unmatched.

This clonotype was detected only a few times. The chain has TRBV5-1 and TRBJ2-7; TRBD2 matches at 7 bases. Germline CDR1 and CDR2: SGHRS and YFSETQ. This CDR3 contains 14 residues. The V and J ends lost 2 bases and 2 bases, in that order; junction bases with no gene match: 4. The CDR3 loop reads CASSLSSGPYEQYF. As DNA, the CDR3 is TGCGCCAGCAGCTTATCTAGCGGACCCTACGAGCAGTACTTC.

The chain uses TRBV7-8 and TRBJ1-4; 9 positions match TRBD1. The CDR3 is 15 amino acids. With V trimmed by 2 bases and J by 8 bases, 6 bases remained unmatched. The germline gives CDR1 SGHVS, CDR2 FQNEAQ. The CDR3, as DNA: TGTGCCAGCAGCTTAACCGGGACAGGGAGGGAAAAACTGTTTTTT. This codes for CASSLTGTGREKLFF.

Notes on this clonotype: A much larger clone is a single base away; this may be a read error. The rearrangement uses TRBV7-9 and TRBJ2-1; D remains ambiguous. The CDR3 contains 11 residues. Trimming shortened V by 3 bases and J by 6 bases, and 3 bases separated the two germline ends. Germline V lookup: CDR1 SEHNR, CDR2 FQNEAQ (reference sequence). The CDR3 DNA reads as TGTGCCAGCAGCTTTGTCAATGAGCAGTTCTTC. Encoded protein: CASSFVNEQFF.

The chain combines TRBV6-2 or TRBV6-3 with TRBJ2-1; 10 positions agree with TRBD1. J was trimmed by 8 bases and V by 6 bases; bases with no gene match: 7. The germline gives CDR1 MNHEY, CDR2 SVGEGT. The CDR3 has 14 amino acids. For the CDR3, the DNA is TGTGCCAGCAGCGACCGGGACAGGGGCTATGAGCAGTTCTTC. This sequence encodes CASSDRDRGYEQFF.

There are many counts of this clonotype. One junction end disagrees with the germline gene, perhaps due to a read error. The chain uses TRBV12-3 or TRBV12-4 and TRBJ2-3; perhaps TRBD2 as D (6 bases). The CDR3 consists of 14 residues. CDR3 coding DNA: TGTGCCAGCAGCTTAGCTGGCGGGGCGGATACGCAGTATTTT. This encodes CASSLAGGADTQYF.

This clonotype was detected ten times or more. The junction departs from germline at one end; a sequencing error may be responsible. The rearrangement uses TRBV5-1 and TRBJ2-1, with unresolved D. This CDR3 has 13 amino acids. CDR1 is SGHRS, CDR2 YFSETQ, per germline. This chain's CDR3 is CASSLVVYDEQFF. The CDR3 DNA is TGCGCCAGCAGCTTGGTCGTCTACGATGAGCAGTTCTTC.

The chain couples TRBV20-1 to TRBJ2-1, with D perhaps being TRBD1 or TRBD2 (6 bases each). The germline CDR1 and CDR2 sequences are DFQATT and SNEGSKA (reference sequence). Trimming removed 3 bases at V and 9 bases at J, with 18 bases between. The CDR3 is 14 amino acids. The CDR3 bases are TGCAGTGCTAGCGGGGGCAGCGGTTTGGGTGAGCAGTTCTTC. Translating it yields CSASGGSGLGEQFF.

This clonotype was picked up a small number of times. The rearrangement links TRBV7-9 to TRBJ2-5; maybe TRBD2 (5 bases). Germline V gene data show CDR1 as SEHNR and CDR2 as FQNEAQ (reference sequence). V was pared by 5 bases and J by 3 bases, with 13 bases between. The CDR3 has 14 amino acids. CDR3 sequence (DNA): TGTGCCAGCAGCCCGGGAAATTTGAAAGAGACCCAGTACTTC. Amino acid sequence: CASSPGNLKETQYF.

The genes are TRBV20-1 and TRBJ2-4, with TRBD1 matching 10 bases. Trimming at V came to 5 bases and at J to 0 bases, leaving 16 bases not matched to a gene. The CDR3 has 19 amino acids. Per the germline V gene, CDR1 is DFQATT and CDR2 is SNEGSKA (reference sequence). CDR3 nucleotide sequence: TGCAGTGCTTTCAAGGACAGGGGGAGGGATTTTTTAGCCAAAAACATTCAGTACTTC. Its protein is CSAFKDRGRDFLAKNIQYF.

This clonotype appeared a few times. This chain uses TRBV2 with TRBJ1-1, with TRBD1 matching over 11 bases. This CDR3 has 14 residues. Germline lookup yields CDR1 SNHLY and CDR2 FYNNEI. Trimming cost V 6 bases and J 5 bases; bases outside gene matches: 5. This chain's CDR3 is CASRGDRGGTEAFF. The DNA for the CDR3 is TGTGCCAGCAGGGGGGACAGGGGGGGAACTGAAGCTTTCTTT.

The chain combines TRBV7-3 with TRBJ2-1; 12 positions agree with TRBD2. Germline CDR1 reads SGHTA; CDR2 reads FQGTGA. J lost 2 bases, V lost 5 bases, and 16 bases had no gene match. The CDR3 has 20 residues. CDR3 nucleotide sequence: TGTGCCAGCAGCCGCTCCCCCCTAGCGGGGGGGATGTCCACCTACAATGAGCAGTTCTTC. Its protein is CASSRSPLAGGMSTYNEQFF.